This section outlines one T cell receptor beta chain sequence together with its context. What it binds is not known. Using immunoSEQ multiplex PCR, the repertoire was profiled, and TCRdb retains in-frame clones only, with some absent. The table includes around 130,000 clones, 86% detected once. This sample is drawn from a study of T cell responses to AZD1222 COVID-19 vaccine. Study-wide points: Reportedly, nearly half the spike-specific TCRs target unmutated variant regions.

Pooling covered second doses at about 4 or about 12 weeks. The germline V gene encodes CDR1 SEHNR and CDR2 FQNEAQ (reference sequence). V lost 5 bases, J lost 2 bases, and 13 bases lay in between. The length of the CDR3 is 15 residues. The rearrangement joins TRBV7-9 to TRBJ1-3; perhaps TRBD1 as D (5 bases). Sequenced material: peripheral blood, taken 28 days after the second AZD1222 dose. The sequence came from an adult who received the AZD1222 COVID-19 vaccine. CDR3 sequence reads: CASSPGTEPGNTIYF. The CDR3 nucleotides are TGTGCCAGCAGCCCCGGGACGGAACCTGGAAACACCATATATTTT.